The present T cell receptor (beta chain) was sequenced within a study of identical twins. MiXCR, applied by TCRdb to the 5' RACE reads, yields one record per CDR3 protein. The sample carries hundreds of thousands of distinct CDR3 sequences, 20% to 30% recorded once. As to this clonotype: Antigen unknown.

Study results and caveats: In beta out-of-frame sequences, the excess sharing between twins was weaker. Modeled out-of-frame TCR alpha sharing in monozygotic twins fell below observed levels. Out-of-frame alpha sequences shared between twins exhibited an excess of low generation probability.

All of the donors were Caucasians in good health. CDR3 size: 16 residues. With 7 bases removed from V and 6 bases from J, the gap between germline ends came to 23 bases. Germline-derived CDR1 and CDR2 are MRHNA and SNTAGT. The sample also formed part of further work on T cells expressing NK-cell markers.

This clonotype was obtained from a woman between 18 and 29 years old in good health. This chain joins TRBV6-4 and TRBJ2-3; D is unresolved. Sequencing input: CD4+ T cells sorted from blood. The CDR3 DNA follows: TGTGCCAGCACCCTCGGGCAGGCATTCTTACGTGATACGCAGTATTTT. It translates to CASTLGQAFLRDTQYF.